This entry is about one TCR beta chain. Its cognate antigen is unknown. This record belongs to a study of shared clonotypes between healthy human individuals. Study at large: Two women and a few men aged 18 to 49 served as donors.

CD8 memory combined CD45RO+ cells with CCR7-negative CD45RA+ TemRA cells. The study's findings and limits: Naive subsets generally had larger estimated richness than memory subsets.

Profiled with immunoSEQ multiplex PCR; TCRdb holds only in-frame clones, not every one. The profile shows a few hundred thousand clones, about 96% of them singletons. The clonotype comes from a man between 25 and 39 years old in good health. Sequencing was carried out using memory CD8+ T cells sorted from blood. Subset denoted: CD45RO+ cells pooled with CCR7-negative TemRA cells.

The CDR3, as DNA: TGCAGCGTTGCCTCTGGATTCGGGGGGCCAACCTACGAGCAGTACTTC. This codes for CSVASGFGGPTYEQYF. V usage is TRBV29-1 and J usage is TRBJ2-7; the D gene is possibly TRBD2 (7 bases). Germline V gene lookup returns CDR1 SQVTM and CDR2 ANQGSEA. V was shortened by 4 bases and J by 2 bases, with 21 bases between the two germline ends. The CDR3 contains 16 residues.